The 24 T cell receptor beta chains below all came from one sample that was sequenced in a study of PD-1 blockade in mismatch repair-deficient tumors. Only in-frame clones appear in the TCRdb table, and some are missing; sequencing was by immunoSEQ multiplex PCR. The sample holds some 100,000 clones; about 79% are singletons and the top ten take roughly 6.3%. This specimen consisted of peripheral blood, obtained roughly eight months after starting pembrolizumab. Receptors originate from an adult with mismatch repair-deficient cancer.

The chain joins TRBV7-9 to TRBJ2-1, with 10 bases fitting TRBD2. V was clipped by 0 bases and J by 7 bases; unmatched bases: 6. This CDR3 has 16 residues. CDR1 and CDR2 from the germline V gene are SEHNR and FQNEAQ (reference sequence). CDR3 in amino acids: CASSLAAGTSENEQFF. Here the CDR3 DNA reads TGTGCCAGCAGCTTAGCGGCCGGGACTAGCGAGAATGAGCAGTTCTTC.

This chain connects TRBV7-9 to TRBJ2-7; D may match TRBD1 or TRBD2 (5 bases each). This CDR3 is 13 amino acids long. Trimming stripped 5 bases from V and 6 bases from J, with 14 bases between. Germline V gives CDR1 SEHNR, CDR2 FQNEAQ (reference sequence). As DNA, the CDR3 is TGTGCCAGCAGCGAGGGGACCCTTCGCGAGCAGTACTTC. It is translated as CASSEGTLREQYF.

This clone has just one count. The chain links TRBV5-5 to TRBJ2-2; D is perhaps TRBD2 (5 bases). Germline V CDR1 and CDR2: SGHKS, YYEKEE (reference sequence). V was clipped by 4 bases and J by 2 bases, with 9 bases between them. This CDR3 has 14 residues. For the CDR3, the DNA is TGTGCCAGCAGCCCGGACTCCAACACCGGGGAGCTGTTTTTT. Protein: CASSPDSNTGELFF.

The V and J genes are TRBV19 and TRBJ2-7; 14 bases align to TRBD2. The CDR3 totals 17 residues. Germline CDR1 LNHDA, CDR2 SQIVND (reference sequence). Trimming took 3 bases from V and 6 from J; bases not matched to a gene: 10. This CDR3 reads CASSMLPTSGRAAEQYF. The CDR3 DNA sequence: TGTGCCAGTAGTATGCTCCCGACTAGCGGGAGGGCGGCCGAGCAGTACTTC.

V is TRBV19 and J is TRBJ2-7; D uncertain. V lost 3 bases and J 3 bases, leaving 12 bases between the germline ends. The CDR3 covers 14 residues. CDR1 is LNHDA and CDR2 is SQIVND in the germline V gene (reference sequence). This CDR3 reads CASSMAVVGYEQYF. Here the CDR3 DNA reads TGTGCCAGTAGTATGGCTGTCGTAGGCTACGAGCAGTACTTC. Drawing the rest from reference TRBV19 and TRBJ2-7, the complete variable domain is DGGITQSPKYLFRKEGQNVTLSCEQNLNHDAMYWYRQDPGQGLRLIYYSQIVNDFQKGDIAEGYSVSREKKESFPLTVTSAQKNPTAFYLCASSMAVVGYEQYFGPGTRLTVT.

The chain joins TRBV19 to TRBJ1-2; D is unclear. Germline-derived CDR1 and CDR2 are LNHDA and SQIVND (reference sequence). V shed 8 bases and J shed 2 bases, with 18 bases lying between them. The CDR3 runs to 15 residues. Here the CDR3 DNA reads TGTGCCAGTCGAGCCACTCCGACGGGAAACTATGGCTACACCTTC. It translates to CASRATPTGNYGYTF.

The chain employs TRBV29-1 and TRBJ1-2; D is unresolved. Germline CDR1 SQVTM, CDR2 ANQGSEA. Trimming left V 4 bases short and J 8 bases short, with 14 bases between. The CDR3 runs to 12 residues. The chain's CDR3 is CSVVPQPGGYTF. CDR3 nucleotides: TGCAGCGTTGTCCCACAGCCTGGAGGCTACACCTTC.

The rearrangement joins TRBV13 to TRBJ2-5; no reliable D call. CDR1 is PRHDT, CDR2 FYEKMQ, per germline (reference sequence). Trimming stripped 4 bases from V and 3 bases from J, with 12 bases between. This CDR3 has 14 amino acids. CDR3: CASSSRNPKETQYF. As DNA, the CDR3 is TGTGCCAGCAGCTCCAGAAACCCCAAAGAGACCCAGTACTTC.

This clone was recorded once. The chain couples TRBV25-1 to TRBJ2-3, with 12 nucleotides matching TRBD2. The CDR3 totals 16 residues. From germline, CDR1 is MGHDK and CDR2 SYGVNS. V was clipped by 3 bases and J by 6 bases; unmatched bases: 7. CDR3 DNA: TGTGCCAGCAGTGATGAGACTAGCGGGGGAACGGATACGCAGTATTTT. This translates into CASSDETSGGTDTQYF.

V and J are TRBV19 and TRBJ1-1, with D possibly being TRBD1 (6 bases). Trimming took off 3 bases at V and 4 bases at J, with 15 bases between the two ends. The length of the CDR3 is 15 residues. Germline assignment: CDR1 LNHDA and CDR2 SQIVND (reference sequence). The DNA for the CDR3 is TGTGCCAGTAGTATTCTGCCGTCAGGGGTCACTGAAGCTTTCTTT. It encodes CASSILPSGVTEAFF.

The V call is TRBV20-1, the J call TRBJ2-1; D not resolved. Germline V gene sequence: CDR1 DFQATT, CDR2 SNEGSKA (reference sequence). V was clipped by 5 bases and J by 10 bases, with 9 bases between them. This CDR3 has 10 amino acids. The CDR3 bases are TGCAGTGCTGGGGTCAGGGAGCAGTTCTTC. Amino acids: CSAGVREQFF.

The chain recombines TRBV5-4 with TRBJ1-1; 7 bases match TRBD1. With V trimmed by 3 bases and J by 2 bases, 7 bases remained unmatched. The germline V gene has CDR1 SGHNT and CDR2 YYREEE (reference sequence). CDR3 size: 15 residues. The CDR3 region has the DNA TGTGCCAGCAGCTCGTCCGGGACAGTTAACACTGAAGCTTTCTTT. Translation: CASSSSGTVNTEAFF. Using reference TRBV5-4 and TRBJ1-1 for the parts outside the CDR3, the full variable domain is ETGVTQSPTHLIKTRGQQVTLRCSSQSGHNTVSWYQQALGQGPQFIFQYYREEENGRGNFPPRFSGLQFPNYSSELNVNALELDDSALYLCASSSSGTVNTEAFFGQGTRLTVV.

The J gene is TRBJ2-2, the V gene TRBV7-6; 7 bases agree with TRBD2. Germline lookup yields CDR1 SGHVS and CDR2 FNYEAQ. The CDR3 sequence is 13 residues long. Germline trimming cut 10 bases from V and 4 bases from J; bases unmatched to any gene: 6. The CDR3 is CATRTSITGELFF. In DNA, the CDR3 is TGTGCCACCAGGACTAGTATCACCGGGGAGCTGTTTTTT.

This CDR3 reads CASSLNFLYQETQYF. The CDR3 DNA reads TGTGCCAGCAGTTTAAACTTTCTGTACCAAGAGACCCAGTACTTC. This chain links TRBV27 with TRBJ2-5; no definite D call. V was cut by 2 bases and J by 0 bases, with 10 bases left in between. The CDR3 loop spans 15 amino acids. Germline V CDR1 and CDR2: MNHEY, SMNVEV (reference sequence).

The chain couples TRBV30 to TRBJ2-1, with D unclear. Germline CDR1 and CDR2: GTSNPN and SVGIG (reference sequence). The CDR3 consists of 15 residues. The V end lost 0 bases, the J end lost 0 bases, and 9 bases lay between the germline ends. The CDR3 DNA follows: TGTGCCTGGAGTGTAGGTACTATCTCCTACAATGAGCAGTTCTTC. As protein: CAWSVGTISYNEQFF.

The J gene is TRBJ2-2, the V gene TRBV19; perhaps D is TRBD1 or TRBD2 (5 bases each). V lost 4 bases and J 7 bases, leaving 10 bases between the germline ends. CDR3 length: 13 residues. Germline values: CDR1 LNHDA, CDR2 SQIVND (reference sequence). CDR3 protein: CASSSEGFGELFF. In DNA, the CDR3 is TGTGCCAGTAGTAGCGAGGGGTTCGGGGAGCTGTTTTTT.

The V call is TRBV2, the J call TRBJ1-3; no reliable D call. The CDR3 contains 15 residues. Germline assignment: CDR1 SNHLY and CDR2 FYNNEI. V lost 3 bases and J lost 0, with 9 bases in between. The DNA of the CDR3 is TGTGCCAGCAGTGAGGGCAGGATCTCTGGAAACACCATATATTTT. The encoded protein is CASSEGRISGNTIYF.

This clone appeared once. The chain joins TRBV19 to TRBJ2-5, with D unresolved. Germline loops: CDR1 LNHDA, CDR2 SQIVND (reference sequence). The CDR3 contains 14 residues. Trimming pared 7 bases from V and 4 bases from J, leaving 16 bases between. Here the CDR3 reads CASNPSATLETQYF. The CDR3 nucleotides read TGTGCCAGTAACCCTTCGGCCACCTTAGAGACCCAGTACTTC.

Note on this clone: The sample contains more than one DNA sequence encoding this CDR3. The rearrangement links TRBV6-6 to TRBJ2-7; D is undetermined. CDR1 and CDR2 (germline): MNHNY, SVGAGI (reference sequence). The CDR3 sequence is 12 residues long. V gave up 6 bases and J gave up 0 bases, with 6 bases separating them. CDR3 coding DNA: TGTGCCAGCAGCCCGAGCTCCTACGAGCAGTACTTC. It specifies CASSPSSYEQYF.

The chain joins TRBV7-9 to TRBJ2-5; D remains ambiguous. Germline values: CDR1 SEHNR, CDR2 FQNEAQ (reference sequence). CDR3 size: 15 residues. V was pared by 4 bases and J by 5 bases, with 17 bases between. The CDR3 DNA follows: TGTGCCAGCAGCTCCAGTAAGGGTTGGGCTGAGACCCAGTACTTC. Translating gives CASSSSKGWAETQYF.

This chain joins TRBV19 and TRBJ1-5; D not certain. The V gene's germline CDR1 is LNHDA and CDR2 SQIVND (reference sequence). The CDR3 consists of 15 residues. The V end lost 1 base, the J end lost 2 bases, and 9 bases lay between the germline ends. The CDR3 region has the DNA TGTGCCAGTAGTATAGCCGAGTGGGGCAATCAGCCCCAGCATTTT. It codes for CASSIAEWGNQPQHF.

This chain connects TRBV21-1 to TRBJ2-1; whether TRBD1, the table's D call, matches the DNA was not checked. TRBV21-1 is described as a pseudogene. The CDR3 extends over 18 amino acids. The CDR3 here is CASSKGDYRQVFLNEQFF. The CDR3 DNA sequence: TGTGCCAGCAGCAAGGGTGATTATCGGCAGGTTTTCCTCAATGAGCAGTTCTTC.

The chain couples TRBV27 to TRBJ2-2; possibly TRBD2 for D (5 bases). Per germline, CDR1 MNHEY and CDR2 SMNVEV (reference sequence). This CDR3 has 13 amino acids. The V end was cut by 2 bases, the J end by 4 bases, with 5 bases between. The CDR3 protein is CASSLRGTGELFF. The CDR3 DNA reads TGTGCCAGCAGTTTACGGGGCACCGGGGAGCTGTTTTTT.

DNA of the CDR3: TGTGCCAGCAGCTCCGGGACAGGGTCTAAGAGCTCCTACGAGCAGTACTTC. This encodes CASSSGTGSKSSYEQYF. The rearrangement links TRBV13 to TRBJ2-7; 9 nucleotides match TRBD1. CDR3 length: 17 amino acids. From germline, CDR1 is PRHDT and CDR2 FYEKMQ (reference sequence). J gave up 0 bases and V 4 bases, and 10 bases lay outside the gene matches. Full variable domain (outside the CDR3, taken from reference TRBV13 and TRBJ2-7): AAGVIQSPRHLIKEKRETATLKCYPIPRHDTVYWYQQGPGQDPQFLISFYEKMQSDKGSIPDRFSAQQFSDYHSELNMSSLELGDSALYFCASSSGTGSKSSYEQYFGPGTRLTVT.